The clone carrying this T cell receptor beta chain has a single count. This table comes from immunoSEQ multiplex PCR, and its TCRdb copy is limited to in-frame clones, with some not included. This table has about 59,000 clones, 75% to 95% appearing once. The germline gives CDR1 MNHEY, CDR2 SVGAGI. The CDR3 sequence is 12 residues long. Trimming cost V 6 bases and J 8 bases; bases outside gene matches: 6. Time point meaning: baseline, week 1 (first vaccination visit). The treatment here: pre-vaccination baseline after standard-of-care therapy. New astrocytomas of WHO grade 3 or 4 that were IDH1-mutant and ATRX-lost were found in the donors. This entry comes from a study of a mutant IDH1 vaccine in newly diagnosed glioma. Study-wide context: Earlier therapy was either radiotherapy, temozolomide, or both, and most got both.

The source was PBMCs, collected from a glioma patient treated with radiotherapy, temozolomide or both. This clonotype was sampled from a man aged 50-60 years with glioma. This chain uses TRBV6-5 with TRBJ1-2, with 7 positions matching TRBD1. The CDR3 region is CASREGARGYTF. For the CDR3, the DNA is TGTGCCAGCAGAGAGGGGGCTAGGGGCTACACCTTC.